This passage covers 8 T cell receptor beta chains from one sample sequenced in a study of spatial heterogeneity in lung cancer. TCRdb ran MiXCR on the 5' RACE reads and lists one entry per CDR3 protein. The table lists roughly 120,000 distinct CDR3 sequences, roughly 10% of them singletons. The time point: blood at routine non-recurrence follow-up after resection. This material consisted of PBMCs, taken at follow-up. Source of these receptors: a female donor with early-stage non-small cell lung cancer.

This clonotype turned up a few times. The chain has TRBV30 and TRBJ2-5, with TRBD1 identical over 7 bases. The CDR3 runs 14 residues. Germline CDR1 is GTSNPN and CDR2 is SVGIG (reference sequence). The V and J ends lost 6 bases and 5 bases, in that order; junction bases with no gene match: 12. The DNA for the CDR3 is TGTGCCTGCCAAGACAGGGTCCAAATGGAGACCCAGTACTTC. This gives the protein CACQDRVQMETQYF. Full variable domain (missing parts from reference TRBV30 and TRBJ2-5): SQTIHQWPATLVQPVGSPLSLECTVEGTSNPNLYWYRQAAGRGLQLLFYSVGIGQISSEVPQNLSASRPQDRQFILSSKKLLLSDSGFYLCACQDRVQMETQYFGPGTRLLVL.

Here the CDR3 reads CASSSRATGRTTDTQYF. CDR3 nucleotide sequence: TGTGCCAGCAGTTCCCGTGCGACCGGGAGAACGACAGATACGCAGTATTTT. This chain joins TRBV27 and TRBJ2-3, with D possibly matching TRBD2 (6 bases). This CDR3 region has 17 residues. Germline V gene lookup returns CDR1 MNHEY and CDR2 SMNVEV (reference sequence). V was clipped by 4 bases and J by 3 bases, with 20 bases between them.

By sample share, this clonotype is medium-sized. V usage is TRBV29-1 and J usage is TRBJ2-7; 10 bases map to TRBD2. Germline V lookup: CDR1 SQVTM, CDR2 ANQGSEA. This CDR3 is built from 15 residues. V was pared by 5 bases and J by 0 bases, with 7 bases of the junction left unmatched. CDR3 coding DNA: TGCAGCGTTCTCGGACTAGCGGACTACTCCTACGAGCAGTACTTC. Translation: CSVLGLADYSYEQYF.

The chain joins TRBV28 to TRBJ1-5; no reliable D call. The CDR3 is made up of 12 amino acids. V dropped 8 bases and J dropped 6 bases, with 11 bases sitting between them. Germline assignment: CDR1 MDHEN and CDR2 SYDVKM. The CDR3 DNA follows: TGTGCCAGCCAGGATTTCTCTCAGCCCCAGCATTTT. Its translation is CASQDFSQPQHF.

This clonotype was seen only a few times. V is TRBV28 and J is TRBJ1-1, with 7 bases identical to TRBD1. J was trimmed by 0 bases and V by 8 bases; bases with no gene match: 12. The length of the CDR3 is 16 residues. In germline, CDR1 is MDHEN, CDR2 SYDVKM. The CDR3 region is CASLPPGQPMNTEAFF. CDR3 nucleotides: TGTGCCAGCCTGCCTCCGGGACAGCCGATGAACACTGAAGCTTTCTTT.

About this clonotype itself: This may arise from a read error, as a much more abundant clone is one base away. J is TRBJ2-7 and V is TRBV28; 7 nucleotides match TRBD2. Germline-derived CDR1 and CDR2 are MDHEN and SYDVKM. The CDR3 contains 14 residues. CDR3 region: CGSRAGGSSYEQYF. The CDR3 coding sequence is TGTGGCAGCAGGGCCGGCGGGAGTTCCTACGAGCAGTACTTC.

This clonotype was found a few times. CDR3 residues: CASSLGGRTLGYGYTF. The CDR3 bases are TGTGCCAGCAGCTTAGGGGGCAGGACTCTCGGCTATGGCTACACCTTC. The V gene is TRBV7-2, the J gene TRBJ1-2, with D maybe TRBD1 (5 bases). Trimming removed 1 base at V and 4 bases at J, with 16 bases between. The CDR3 loop spans 16 amino acids. The germline CDR1 and CDR2 sequences are SGHTA and FQGNSA.

The chain recombines TRBV10-3 with TRBJ2-7; tentatively, D is TRBD2 (6 bases). CDR1 is ENHRY and CDR2 is SYGVKD in the germline V gene. CDR3 length: 18 residues. The CDR3 reads CAPPAGTALAGGSYEQYV. The CDR3, as DNA: TGTGCTCCCCCGGCGGGGACGGCTCTGGCGGGTGGTTCCTACGAGCAGTACGTC.